Below, 15 T cell receptor beta chains from the same sample are listed, as sequenced in a study of OX40 agonist ivuxolimab in advanced cancers. TCRdb keeps only in-frame clones here, not all; method: immunoSEQ multiplex PCR. This sample has around 57,000 clones; around 83% occur once, and the top ten carry about 2.4%. Material: CD4+ or CD8+ T cells sorted from blood, obtained in a trial of the OX40 agonist ivuxolimab. These receptors all come from an adult with an advanced solid tumor such as melanoma, head and neck, liver or kidney cancer.

The rearrangement links TRBV27 to TRBJ1-1; 7 nucleotides align to TRBD1. This CDR3 region has 17 residues. The germline CDR1 and CDR2 sequences are MNHEY and SMNVEV (reference sequence). With 4 bases clipped from V and 6 bases from J, the junction kept 17 bases outside the gene matches. The CDR3 is CASSWGWGRQGRAEAFF. CDR3 nucleotides: TGTGCCAGCAGTTGGGGATGGGGGAGACAGGGACGGGCTGAAGCTTTCTTT.

This clone was detected a few times. The J gene is TRBJ1-6, the V gene TRBV7-9; D is unresolved. Trimming removed 2 bases from V and 10 bases from J, with 9 bases in between. Germline assignment: CDR1 SEHNR and CDR2 FQNEAQ (reference sequence). This CDR3 comprises 13 residues. DNA for the CDR3: TGTGCCAGCAGCTTACTCCCGGCGTCACCCCTCCACTTT. Its translation is CASSLLPASPLHF.

The chain combines TRBV7-3 with TRBJ2-2; no firm D call. CDR1 SGHTA and CDR2 FQGTGA come from the germline V gene. V lost 5 bases and J lost 0, with 10 bases in between. This CDR3 contains 15 residues. CDR3 DNA sequence: TGTGCCAGCAGCCCCGTCCATTCGAACACCGGGGAGCTGTTTTTT. Translated, it gives CASSPVHSNTGELFF.

The chain couples TRBV5-4 to TRBJ2-7; D gene uncertain. Trimming removed 0 bases at V and 6 bases at J, with 10 bases between. The CDR3 has 13 amino acids. From germline, CDR1 is SGHNT and CDR2 YYREEE (reference sequence). Written as DNA, the CDR3 is TGTGCCAGCAGCTTGGAGGCCAATCTCGAGCAGTACTTC. It codes for CASSLEANLEQYF.

This clone occurred a few times. CDR3 amino acids: CASSEANGAYDGYTF. The CDR3 DNA sequence: TGTGCCAGCAGTGAAGCCAACGGGGCGTACGATGGCTACACCTTC. The gene calls are TRBV6-1 and TRBJ1-2, with D maybe TRBD1 (5 bases). Germline V gene data show CDR1 as MNHNS and CDR2 as SASEGT. Trimming shortened V by 0 bases and J by 6 bases, and 14 bases separated the two germline ends. The CDR3 is 15 amino acids.

This clone has just a few counts. V usage is TRBV7-2 and J usage is TRBJ2-5; tentatively, D is TRBD2 (5 bases). CDR3 length: 16 residues. Trimming shortened V by 5 bases and J by 5 bases, and 21 bases separated the two germline ends. CDR1 and CDR2 (germline): SGHTA, FQGNSA. The CDR3 DNA sequence: TGTGCCAGCAGCCGCCGCAGTCCAGCGCCGGGGGAGACCCAGTACTTC. Protein sequence: CASSRRSPAPGETQYF.

This rearrangement joins TRBV5-1 to TRBJ2-7, with D unresolved. V was trimmed by 4 bases and J by 3 bases, leaving 17 bases between them. Germline loops: CDR1 SGHRS, CDR2 YFSETQ. CDR3 length equals 15 residues. CDR3 in DNA: TGCGCCAGCAGCACGGCGCTTGGACCGAACTACGAGCAGTACTTC. This translates into CASSTALGPNYEQYF. Variable domain in full (rest from reference TRBV5-1 and TRBJ2-7): KAGVTQTPRYLIKTRGQQVTLSCSPISGHRSVSWYQQTPGQGLQFLFEYFSETQRNKGNFPGRFSGRQFSNSRSEMNVSTLELGDSALYLCASSTALGPNYEQYFGPGTRLTVT.

The chain is built from TRBV6-1 and TRBJ2-2; D not certain. Germline V gives CDR1 MNHNS, CDR2 SASEGT. Trimming took off 4 bases at V and 1 base at J, with 7 bases between the two ends. The CDR3 loop spans 14 amino acids. CDR3 sequence reads: CASSALGNTGELFF. Written as DNA, the CDR3 is TGTGCCAGCAGTGCGCTGGGGAACACCGGGGAGCTGTTTTTT.

The chain employs TRBV6-5 and TRBJ1-5; 7 bases agree with TRBD1. The CDR3 extends over 14 amino acids. CDR1 is MNHEY, CDR2 SVGAGI, per germline. The ends lost 2 bases at V and 6 bases at J; junction bases unmatched: 4. The CDR3 here is CASSYATGRQPQHF. The CDR3 DNA reads as TGTGCCAGCAGTTACGCGACAGGGCGTCAGCCCCAGCATTTT.

The chain links TRBV6-6 to TRBJ1-5; D ambiguous. With 7 bases removed from V and 4 bases from J, the gap between germline ends came to 11 bases. The CDR3 runs 13 residues. The germline gives CDR1 MNHNY, CDR2 SVGAGI (reference sequence). The CDR3 sequence: CASTLPGNQPQHF. Written as DNA, the CDR3 is TGTGCCAGCACACTCCCCGGAAATCAGCCCCAGCATTTT.

The V gene is TRBV5-5, the J gene TRBJ2-7; either TRBD1 or TRBD2 may supply D (5 bases each). The length of the CDR3 is 13 residues. V was shortened by 4 bases and J by 3 bases, with 11 bases between the two germline ends. Germline CDR1 SGHKS, CDR2 YYEKEE (reference sequence). The DNA of the CDR3 is TGTGCCAGCAGCAGGGGACCATACTACGAGCAGTACTTC. Protein sequence: CASSRGPYYEQYF.

V and J are TRBV7-6 and TRBJ2-5; D call uncertain. The CDR3 extends over 15 amino acids. Deletions cut 0 bases from V and 1 base from J, with 9 bases between. The V gene's germline CDR1 is SGHVS and CDR2 FNYEAQ. CDR3 bases: TGTGCCAGCAGCTTAGCGCGGAGTATCCAAGAGACCCAGTACTTC. It yields the protein CASSLARSIQETQYF.

The chain links TRBV9 to TRBJ2-5, with 8 bases matching TRBD1. Trimming took 2 bases from V and 5 from J; bases not matched to a gene: 5. This CDR3 is 14 amino acids long. The germline V gene encodes CDR1 SGDLS and CDR2 YYNGEE. CDR3 amino acids: CASSVLPGGETQYF. CDR3 coding DNA: TGTGCCAGCAGCGTGTTGCCAGGGGGCGAGACCCAGTACTTC.

The CDR3 sequence: CASNDRRMNTEAFF. CDR3 nucleotides: TGTGCCAGCAACGACAGGCGCATGAACACTGAAGCTTTCTTT. V gene TRBV6-5 combines with J gene TRBJ1-1; maybe TRBD1 (6 bases). From germline, CDR1 is MNHEY and CDR2 SVGAGI. This CDR3 is built from 14 residues. Trimming cost V 7 bases and J 0 bases, with 12 bases left between them.

The chain couples TRBV9 to TRBJ2-3; D gene unclear. Germline assignment: CDR1 SGDLS and CDR2 YYNGEE. The length of the CDR3 is 13 residues. V was shortened by 0 bases and J by 0 bases, with 2 bases between the two germline ends. CDR3 coding DNA: TGTGCCAGCAGCGTAGGCAGCACAGATACGCAGTATTTT. Its protein product is CASSVGSTDTQYF.